A selection of T cell receptor beta chains follows, all from one sample in a study of CD8+ T cells in alopecia areata. TCRdb's table, derived via immunoSEQ multiplex PCR, lists solely in-frame clones and lacks some. The data show about 150,000 clones, about 60% seen once. Sequences were obtained from CD4+ T cells sorted from blood. Receptor source: a human donor in good health. CDR3s include the opening cysteine and the closing phenylalanine or tryptophan. Each record gives: clone size, J gene, V gene, D gene, CDR3 DNA, CDR3 protein. D genes are given only for firm matches. Size is stated for part of the rows, as once, few or many counts, or as a class when the clone is expanded.

- | TRBJ2-1 | TRBV19 | TRBD2 | TGTGCCAGTAGCATAGAACCGCCGGGACTAGCGGCGAATGAGCAGTTCTTC | CASSIEPPGLAANEQFF
few | TRBJ2-3 | TRBV4-1 | - | TGCGCCAGCAGCCCGGGGAGAAGGGGAGATACGCAGTATTTT | CASSPGRRGDTQYF
once | TRBJ2-7 | TRBV6-5 | - | TGTGCCAGCAGTTACTCTGGGCGGGGTTATTCCTACGAGCAGTACTTC | CASSYSGRGYSYEQYF
- | TRBJ1-2 | TRBV6-5 | - | TGTGCCAGCAGTAATAGTTATGGCTACACCTTC | CASSNSYGYTF
- | TRBJ2-3 | TRBV30 | - | TGTGCCTGGAGTTCATCGGCAGATACGCAGTATTTT | CAWSSSADTQYF
few | TRBJ2-3 | TRBV7-9 | - | TGTGCCAGCATCCGGGACCTCGTCACAGATACGCAGTATTTT | CASIRDLVTDTQYF
- | TRBJ1-2 | TRBV18 | - | TGTGCCAGCTCACCAGGGGATAACTATGGCTACACCTTC | CASSPGDNYGYTF
few | TRBJ2-3 | TRBV6-5 | - | TGTGCCAGCAGTTACTGGAAGCGGCCTAGCACAGATACGCAGTATTTT | CASSYWKRPSTDTQYF
- | TRBJ2-6 | TRBV28 | - | TGTGCCAGCAGTCCACCAGGGAGCGGGGCCAACGTCCTGACTTTC | CASSPPGSGANVLTF
- | TRBJ2-3 | TRBV5-1 | - | TGCGCCAGCAGCTTTGGGACTGAGGGGGATACGCAGTATTTT | CASSFGTEGDTQYF
- | TRBJ2-5 | TRBV19 | - | TGTGCCAGTAGCTCGGGCAGTCAAGAGACCCAGTACTTC | CASSSGSQETQYF
- | TRBJ2-1 | TRBV29-1 | TRBD2 | TGCAGCGTACGGGGAACTAGCGGGAAAACCTACAATGAGCAGTTCTTC | CSVRGTSGKTYNEQFF
- | TRBJ2-3 | TRBV2 | - | TGTGCCAGCAGTGGGACTCATTATTTT | CASSGTHYF
- | TRBJ1-2 | TRBV29-1 | - | TGCAGCTTAACGAACGGCCAGGCGATGGGCTACACCTTC | CSLTNGQAMGYTF
- | TRBJ2-1 | TRBV29-1 | - | TGCAGCGTTGAAGAGATTCATGAGCAGTTCTTC | CSVEEIHEQFF
few | TRBJ2-7 | TRBV29-1 | TRBD1 | TGCAGCGCATCGCCATCGACAGGGGTCTTGGACGAGCAGTACTTC | CSASPSTGVLDEQYF
- | TRBJ2-5 | TRBV15 | - | TGTGCCACCAGCAGAGATTGGCGGGGGCAAGGGGAGACCCAGTACTTC | CATSRDWRGQGETQYF
few | TRBJ2-7 | TRBV29-1 | - | TGCAGCGTTGAACAACCCGGGACCTACGAGCAGTACTTC | CSVEQPGTYEQYF
- | TRBJ2-2 | TRBV29-1 | - | TGCAGCGTTGGGTGGGGGCGGACCGGGGAGCTGTTTTTT | CSVGWGRTGELFF
few | TRBJ1-1 | TRBV29-1 | - | TGCAGCTTTTGGACGGACACGAACACTGAAGCTTTCTTT | CSFWTDTNTEAFF
few | TRBJ1-4 | TRBV18 | - | TGTGCCAGCTCACCTCGCGGTGCAACTAATGAAAAACTGTTTTTT | CASSPRGATNEKLFF
- | TRBJ2-3 | TRBV29-1 | - | TGCAGCGTTATTGGCACAGATACGCAGTATTTT | CSVIGTDTQYF
few | TRBJ2-4 | TRBV5-1 | TRBD2 | TGCGCCAGCAGCTTGGGGACTAGCGGGAGGCTCGCCGGCATTCAGTACTTC | CASSLGTSGRLAGIQYF